The 31 T cell receptor beta chains reported below all come from one sample, sequenced in a study of T cell responses to AZD1222 COVID-19 vaccine. The data were produced by immunoSEQ multiplex PCR, yet TCRdb's version contains in-frame clones alone and is incomplete. Among around 110,000 clones, around nine tenths were seen once, and the ten largest hold 20% to 25%. Sequences were derived from peripheral blood, sampled on day 0 of AZD1222 vaccination. Receptors originate from an adult in good health.

The CDR3 DNA reads as TGTGCCAGCAGTTTCCCGGGACAAAGGCGCGAGCAGTACTTC. Protein: CASSFPGQRREQYF. The V gene is TRBV6-2 or TRBV6-3, the J gene TRBJ2-7, with D possibly TRBD1 on 6 matching bases. V was shortened by 4 bases and J by 6 bases, with 16 bases between the two germline ends. CDR1 MNHEY and CDR2 SVGEGT come from the germline V gene. The CDR3 has 14 residues.

The chain joins TRBV29-1 to TRBJ2-3; 8 bases match TRBD2. CDR1 SQVTM and CDR2 ANQGSEA come from the germline V gene. Unmatched junction bases numbered 4, after V lost 0 bases and J lost 2 bases. CDR3 size: 15 residues. The CDR3 region is CSVEEVAGPTDTQYF. Here the CDR3 DNA reads TGCAGCGTTGAAGAGGTAGCGGGGCCCACAGATACGCAGTATTTT.

The rearrangement uses TRBV19 and TRBJ1-2; D ambiguous. Trimming pared 1 base from V and 7 bases from J, leaving 10 bases between. CDR3 length: 13 amino acids. Germline V gene data show CDR1 as LNHDA and CDR2 as SQIVND (reference sequence). Here the CDR3 DNA reads TGTGCCAGTAGTATAGGTCGGGTTCTTGGCTACACCTTC. As protein: CASSIGRVLGYTF.

J is TRBJ1-2 and V is TRBV2; D is ambiguous. The germline V and J ends were trimmed by 8 bases and 2 bases, with 6 bases remaining between them. Germline V gene data show CDR1 as SNHLY and CDR2 as FYNNEI. The CDR3 spans 11 residues. CDR3 in DNA: TGTGCCAGCGCGTCGAACTATGGCTACACCTTC. This encodes CASASNYGYTF.

V and J are TRBV27 and TRBJ2-5, with 11 positions matching TRBD2. The V and J ends lost 5 bases and 4 bases, in that order; junction bases with no gene match: 9. The CDR3 length is 16 residues. Germline CDR1 is MNHEY and CDR2 is SMNVEV (reference sequence). This CDR3 reads CASSPWGTSGRETQYF. The CDR3 nucleotides read TGTGCCAGCAGTCCGTGGGGGACTAGCGGTCGAGAGACCCAGTACTTC.

The rearrangement uses TRBV5-1 and TRBJ2-3; 8 bases align to TRBD1. Per germline, CDR1 SGHRS and CDR2 YFSETQ. This CDR3 has 17 amino acids. Germline trimming cut 1 base from V and 4 bases from J; bases unmatched to any gene: 11. CDR3 in DNA: TGCGCCAGCAGCTTGCTTTCCGGACAGGGAGTCGCAGATACGCAGTATTTT. Its translation: CASSLLSGQGVADTQYF.

The gene calls are TRBV13 and TRBJ2-7; TRBD2 agrees at 8 bases. Germline assignment: CDR1 PRHDT and CDR2 FYEKMQ (reference sequence). V shed 5 bases and J 4 bases; nucleotides not matched to a gene: 10. This CDR3 is 15 amino acids long. CDR3 sequence reads: CASSPGRGANYEQYF. DNA for the CDR3: TGTGCCAGCAGCCCCGGGCGGGGGGCCAATTACGAGCAGTACTTC.

The chain joins TRBV5-4 to TRBJ2-7; 8 bases agree with TRBD2. The germline CDR1 and CDR2 sequences are SGHNT and YYREEE (reference sequence). Germline trimming cut 4 bases from V and 1 base from J; bases unmatched to any gene: 7. The CDR3 length is 15 residues. The CDR3 here is CASSPGLVGSYEQYF. The CDR3, as DNA: TGTGCCAGCAGCCCGGGACTAGTGGGATCCTACGAGCAGTACTTC. Looking up the rest from reference TRBV5-4 and TRBJ2-7 gives the full variable domain: ETGVTQSPTHLIKTRGQQVTLRCSSQSGHNTVSWYQQALGQGPQFIFQYYREEENGRGNFPPRFSGLQFPNYSSELNVNALELDDSALYLCASSPGLVGSYEQYFGPGTRLTVT.

This clone was seen just once. V and J are TRBV11-2 and TRBJ1-4; D not certain. The V end lost 4 bases, the J end lost 0 bases, and 15 bases lay between the germline ends. The germline V gene has CDR1 SGHAT and CDR2 FQNNGV. CDR3 length equals 17 residues. This CDR3 reads CASSSLGAGATNEKLFF. CDR3 nucleotide sequence: TGTGCCAGCAGCTCCCTGGGTGCGGGAGCAACTAATGAAAAACTGTTTTTT.

The rearrangement links TRBV7-2 to TRBJ1-1, with D perhaps TRBD1 (6 bases). This CDR3 spans 14 amino acids. Germline V lookup: CDR1 SGHTA, CDR2 FQGNSA. Trimming pared 1 base from V and 7 bases from J, leaving 13 bases between. CDR3 sequence reads: CASSLESRRGEAFF. For the CDR3, the DNA is TGTGCCAGCAGCTTAGAGTCGCGCAGGGGTGAAGCTTTCTTT.

The chain carries TRBV7-9 and TRBJ1-1; D gene unclear. Germline lookup yields CDR1 SEHNR and CDR2 FQNEAQ (reference sequence). This CDR3 is 14 amino acids long. The V end lost 2 bases, the J end lost 7 bases, and 14 bases lay between the germline ends. The CDR3 loop is CASSLTDPQGEAFF. For the CDR3, the DNA is TGTGCCAGCAGCTTAACAGACCCACAAGGTGAAGCTTTCTTT.

The CDR3 protein is CASSQAWAGYNIAQYF. The CDR3 region has the DNA TGCGCCAGCAGCCAAGCGTGGGCGGGGTACAATATCGCCCAGTACTTC. This chain links TRBV4-1 with TRBJ2-5, with a possible D match to TRBD2 (6 bases). The V end was cut by 1 base, the J end by 9 bases, with 21 bases between. CDR3 length: 16 residues. CDR1 and CDR2 (germline): MGHRA, YSYEKL.

The chain recombines TRBV7-8 with TRBJ2-1; D unresolved. V was clipped by 5 bases and J by 15 bases, with 14 bases between them. Germline values: CDR1 SGHVS, CDR2 FQNEAQ. CDR3 length: 11 residues. CDR3 DNA: TGTGCCAGCAGCCCCGGAGCATTGCCGTTCTTC. Translating it yields CASSPGALPFF.

This chain uses TRBV19 with TRBJ1-1; 7 positions agree with TRBD1. J gave up 3 bases and V 3 bases, and 4 bases lay outside the gene matches. The CDR3 has 14 amino acids. Germline assignment: CDR1 LNHDA and CDR2 SQIVND (reference sequence). The CDR3 bases are TGTGCCAGTAGTATCGGACAGGCTTACACTGAAGCTTTCTTT. Translation gives CASSIGQAYTEAFF.

The J gene is TRBJ2-2, the V gene TRBV9, with a weak D call TRBD1 (5 bases). Germline values: CDR1 SGDLS, CDR2 YYNGEE. The CDR3 is 13 amino acids. Trimming removed 3 bases at V and 8 bases at J, with 11 bases between. CDR3 protein: CASSEDSLGELFF. CDR3 in DNA: TGTGCCAGCAGCGAAGACAGTCTTGGGGAGCTGTTTTTT.

The chain joins TRBV6-5 to TRBJ1-2, with 8 bases lining up with TRBD1. The CDR3 extends over 11 amino acids. V was clipped by 5 bases and J by 14 bases; unmatched bases: 7. The germline V gene encodes CDR1 MNHEY and CDR2 SVGAGI. CDR3 protein: CASSTGTGVTF. CDR3 DNA: TGTGCCAGCAGTACCGGGACAGGAGTTACCTTC.

The chain couples TRBV7-2 to TRBJ1-6; D gene ambiguous. Germline V lookup: CDR1 SGHTA, CDR2 FQGNSA. The CDR3 has 15 residues. V was pared by 5 bases and J by 3 bases, with 11 bases between. CDR3 loop: CASSLRQGYNSPLHF. Here the CDR3 DNA reads TGTGCCAGCAGCCTCAGACAAGGCTATAATTCACCCCTCCACTTT. The variable domain in full, with the rest retrieved from reference TRBV7-2 and TRBJ1-6, is GAGVSQSPSNKVTEKGKDVELRCDPISGHTALYWYRQSLGQGLEFLIYFQGNSAPDKSGLPSDRFSAERTGGSVSTLTIQRTQQEDSAVYLCASSLRQGYNSPLHFGNGTRLTVT.

This clone was detected only once. This sequence joins TRBV24-1 and TRBJ2-2, with D possibly called TRBD1 or TRBD2 (5 bases each). In germline, CDR1 is KGHDR, CDR2 SFDVKD. V gave up 8 bases and J gave up 1 base, with 10 bases separating them. The CDR3 contains 14 residues. This CDR3 is CATTRDGNTGELFF. Here the CDR3 DNA reads TGTGCCACCACTAGGGACGGGAACACCGGGGAGCTGTTTTTT.

This chain uses TRBV11-3 with TRBJ2-3; 8 bases line up with TRBD2. Germline lookup yields CDR1 SGHNT and CDR2 YENEEA. V shed 5 bases and J 6 bases; nucleotides not matched to a gene: 4. The CDR3 length is 13 residues. This chain's CDR3 is CASSTAGVDTQYF. The CDR3 DNA sequence: TGTGCCAGCAGCACAGCGGGGGTGGATACGCAGTATTTT.

This chain connects TRBV4-3 to TRBJ2-7, with unresolved D. CDR1 LGHNA and CDR2 YSLEER come from the germline V gene. The V gene lost 0 bases and the J gene lost 2 bases, with 11 bases spanning the gap. CDR3 size: 15 residues. CDR3: CASSQELGRTYEQYF. CDR3 bases: TGCGCCAGCAGCCAAGAATTAGGCCGTACCTACGAGCAGTACTTC.

The V call is TRBV15, the J call TRBJ2-5; no clear D. The CDR3 is made up of 13 amino acids. Germline CDR1 is LNHNV and CDR2 is YYDKDF (reference sequence). Trimming cost V 1 base and J 4 bases, with 7 bases left between them. CDR3 nucleotide sequence: TGTGCCACCAGCAGAGGCCGGAGAGAGACCCAGTACTTC. It encodes CATSRGRRETQYF.

V usage is TRBV11-1 and J usage is TRBJ2-7, with 10 bases lining up with TRBD1. CDR3 length: 16 residues. Trimming took 7 bases from V and 6 from J; bases not matched to a gene: 15. Germline CDR1 is SGHAT and CDR2 is FQDESV (reference sequence). Here the CDR3 DNA reads TGTGCCAGCACCCGGTTTGAGGGACAGGGGAGCCCCGAGCAGTACTTC. Translating gives CASTRFEGQGSPEQYF.

This chain links TRBV9 with TRBJ1-4, with a weak D call TRBD1 (5 bases). Germline V lookup: CDR1 SGDLS, CDR2 YYNGEE. The CDR3 length is 15 residues. Between the trimmed V and J ends, which lost 3 bases and 6 bases, there was a span of 15 bases. The CDR3 loop reads CASSATGTLYEKLFF. In nucleotides, the CDR3 is TGTGCCAGCAGCGCGACCGGGACCCTGTATGAAAAACTGTTTTTT.

This rearrangement joins TRBV5-4 to TRBJ1-6; D gene uncertain. Germline V lookup: CDR1 SGHNT, CDR2 YYREEE (reference sequence). Trimming pared 2 bases from V and 11 bases from J, leaving 8 bases between. The CDR3 runs to 12 residues. CDR3 region: CASSFLGTPLHF. The CDR3 DNA is TGTGCCAGCAGCTTCCTCGGGACACCCCTCCACTTT.

V is TRBV6-1 and J is TRBJ2-1, with D hard to call. CDR1 MNHNS and CDR2 SASEGT come from the germline V gene. The CDR3 is made up of 15 amino acids. V gave up 2 bases and J gave up 1 base, with 9 bases separating them. The CDR3 reads CASSERLYSYNEQFF. CDR3 nucleotide sequence: TGTGCCAGCAGTGAAAGACTGTATTCCTACAATGAGCAGTTCTTC.

The CDR3 nucleotides read TGTGCCAGCAGCTTGGGGACTAGCGGGGGGCCTCCTTTCGAGCAGTACTTC. Its translation is CASSLGTSGGPPFEQYF. V gene TRBV7-2 combines with J gene TRBJ2-7; 15 bases are shared with TRBD2. Per the germline V gene, CDR1 is SGHTA and CDR2 is FQGNSA. The CDR3 is 17 amino acids. V was clipped by 3 bases and J by 6 bases; unmatched bases: 9.

This chain joins TRBV7-2 and TRBJ1-5; possibly TRBD1 for D (5 bases). V was cut by 4 bases and J by 1 base, with 20 bases left in between. The length of the CDR3 is 18 residues. CDR1 is SGHTA, CDR2 FQGNSA, per germline. CDR3 coding DNA: TGTGCCAGCAGCTCCCCGGGGTGGGGCATCGGGAGCAATCAGCCCCAGCATTTT. Translated, it gives CASSSPGWGIGSNQPQHF.

This chain connects TRBV19 to TRBJ1-5; D may be TRBD1 (6 bases). This CDR3 is 17 amino acids long. Trimming took off 4 bases at V and 9 bases at J, with 25 bases between the two ends. The germline CDR1 and CDR2 sequences are LNHDA and SQIVND (reference sequence). DNA of the CDR3: TGTGCCAGTAGTAGTCACCAAGTCGGGGGGCGCAGAATGCCCCAGCATTTT. It encodes CASSSHQVGGRRMPQHF.

The chain combines TRBV29-1 with TRBJ2-2, with D perhaps matching TRBD1 or TRBD2 (5 bases each). This CDR3 comprises 15 residues. CDR1 and CDR2 (germline): SQVTM, ANQGSEA. V was clipped by 7 bases and J by 2 bases, with 17 bases between them. Here the CDR3 reads CSAPLTGRNTGELFF. In DNA, the CDR3 is TGCAGCGCACCCCTGACGGGACGTAACACCGGGGAGCTGTTTTTT.

The CDR3 DNA reads TGTGCCAGCAGCTTAGACCGGGGGGCCCCTGGAAACACCATATATTTT. The encoded protein is CASSLDRGAPGNTIYF. This chain joins TRBV7-2 and TRBJ1-3; TRBD1 might be the D (6 bases). CDR3 size: 16 residues. Germline V gene lookup returns CDR1 SGHTA and CDR2 FQGNSA. V lost 1 base, J lost 2 bases, and 12 bases lay in between.

J is TRBJ2-1 and V is TRBV19; TRBD1 is a possible D gene (6 bases). V lost 6 bases and J 0 bases, leaving 9 bases between the germline ends. This CDR3 comprises 14 residues. Germline loops: CDR1 LNHDA, CDR2 SQIVND (reference sequence). The CDR3 DNA reads TGTGCCAGTAGAGGACAGCCCTCCTACAATGAGCAGTTCTTC. Translating it yields CASRGQPSYNEQFF.